Sequencing of this TCR beta chain was carried out in a study of spatial heterogeneity in lung cancer. About the study: Fewer alpha-chain than beta-chain sequences were consistently detected.

Study conclusions and caveats: Within tumors, counts of expanded alpha and beta TCRs tracked tumor mutation counts. Alpha chains reached an estimated coverage of roughly 7.1% of tumor T cells, and beta chains about 13%.

This clonotype has a count of ten or more. Its antigen remains unknown. Documented time point: sample taken at primary tumor resection. Whole RNA, which was extracted from tumor, nontumor lung tissue or frozen PBMC, was sequenced without any cell sorting. TCRdb independently ran MiXCR on the 5' RACE reads; one entry per CDR3 protein. This sample carries approximately 94,000 distinct CDR3 sequences, approximately 4.7% of them seen once, and the ten largest clones take less than 25%. V was clipped by 6 bases and J by 5 bases, with 19 bases between them. The CDR3 covers 15 residues. The germline V gene has CDR1 MDHEN and CDR2 SYDVKM.

This TCR came from a male donor with early-stage non-small cell lung cancer. This rearrangement joins TRBV28 to TRBJ2-5; D unresolved. The starting material was lung tumor tissue, obtained at surgery. The CDR3, as DNA: TGTGCCAGCAGCCCCTCGCCCGTACCTCGGGAGACCCAGTACTTC. Protein: CASSPSPVPRETQYF. Looking up the rest from reference TRBV28 and TRBJ2-5 gives the full variable domain: DVKVTQSSRYLVKRTGEKVFLECVQDMDHENMFWYRQDPGLGLRLIYFSYDVKMKEKGDIPEGYSVSREKKERFSLILESASTNQTSMYLCASSPSPVPRETQYFGPGTRLLVL.